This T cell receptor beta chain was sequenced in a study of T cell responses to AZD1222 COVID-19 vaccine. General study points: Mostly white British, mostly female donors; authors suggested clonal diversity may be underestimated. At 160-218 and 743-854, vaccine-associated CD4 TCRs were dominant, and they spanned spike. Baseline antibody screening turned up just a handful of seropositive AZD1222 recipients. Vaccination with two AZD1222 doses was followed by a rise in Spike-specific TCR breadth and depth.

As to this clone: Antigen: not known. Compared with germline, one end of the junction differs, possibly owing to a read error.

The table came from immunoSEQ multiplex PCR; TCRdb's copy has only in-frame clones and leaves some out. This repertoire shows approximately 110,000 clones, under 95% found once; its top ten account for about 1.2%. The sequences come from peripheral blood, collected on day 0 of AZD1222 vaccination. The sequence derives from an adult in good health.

The CDR3 DNA is TGTGCCAGCAGCACGGGCCTCAGCTCCAACAATGAGCAGTTCTTC. Its translation is CASSTGLSSNNEQFF. This sequence joins TRBV5-8 and TRBJ2-1; D is undetermined. From germline, CDR1 is SGHTS and CDR2 YDEGEE. The CDR3 runs to 15 residues.